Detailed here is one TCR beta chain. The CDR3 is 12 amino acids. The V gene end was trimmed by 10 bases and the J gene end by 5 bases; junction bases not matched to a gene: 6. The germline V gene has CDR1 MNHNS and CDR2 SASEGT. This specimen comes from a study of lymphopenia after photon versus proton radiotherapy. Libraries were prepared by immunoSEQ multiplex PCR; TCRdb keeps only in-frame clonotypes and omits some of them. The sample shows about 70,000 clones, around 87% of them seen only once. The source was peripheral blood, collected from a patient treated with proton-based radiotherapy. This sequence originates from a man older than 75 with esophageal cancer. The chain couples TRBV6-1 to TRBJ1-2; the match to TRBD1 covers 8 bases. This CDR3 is CATDRAPYGYTF. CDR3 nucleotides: TGTGCCACGGACAGGGCTCCTTATGGCTACACCTTC.